The clone carrying this TCR beta chain was observed many times. Its cognate antigen is unknown. The data were obtained in a study of human T cells and chemical hapten exposure. Study background: Enrolled patients were predominantly female and had alopecia areata, totalis or universalis.

Each CDR3 protein is one row after TCRdb ran MiXCR on the RACE reads. The sample contains tens of thousands of distinct CDR3 sequences, 10% to 14% of which appear only once. Regarding time point: patch test 3, about 24 weeks after DPC sensitization. Treatment noted: therapeutic diphenylcyclopropenone sensitization with weekly scalp DPC. Alopecia patients, 18 to 70 years old and DPC-suitable, served as donors. Study-level results: Unchanged with DPC sensitization were TCRs above 1 in 1000 frequency.

The sequencing here drew on whole blood, taken in connection with sensitization to the hapten diphenylcyclopropenone (DPC). The TCR comes from a woman aged 45-59 years with alopecia areata. Some clones in this sample may be carry-over from other donors' samples.

In nucleotides, the CDR3 is TGCAGTGCTATATCAGAGAGCAGGGACATTCAGTACTTC. Its translation: CSAISESRDIQYF. This chain uses TRBV20-1 with TRBJ2-4, with a possible D match to TRBD1 (5 bases). Germline V gene lookup returns CDR1 DFQATT and CDR2 SNEGSKA (reference sequence). The CDR3 is 13 amino acids. V lost 4 bases, J lost 8 bases, and 15 bases lay in between.